The T cell receptor beta chain under discussion was sequenced for a study of CDR3 diversity in severe acne. TCRdb redid the calling of the PCR reads with MiXCR, one entry per CDR3 protein. Of approximately 77,000 distinct CDR3 sequences listed, around 54% were seen once; the top ten hold 11%. The CDR3 loop spans 19 amino acids. Trimming pared 5 bases from V and 9 bases from J, leaving 34 bases between. CDR1 is SGHVS, CDR2 FQNEAQ, per germline. The chain links TRBV7-8 to TRBJ2-5; possible D gene TRBD2, 6 bases. The origin of this receptor is a male donor with severe acne vulgaris. The sequenced sample was blood. In nucleotides, the CDR3 is TGTGCCAGCAGCCGAAACCGAGGCCCCACCGGGACTTCAGGAGGGGCCCAGTACTTC. This translates into CASSRNRGPTGTSGGAQYF.